These 2 T cell receptor beta chains came from one sample sequenced in a study of identical twins. Each CDR3 protein is one row after TCRdb ran MiXCR on the 5' RACE reads. The sample carries about 300,000 distinct CDR3 sequences, around 12% recorded once. The sample also formed part of further work on yellow fever vaccine responses in identical twins.

Sequenced: CD8+ T cells sorted from blood. These receptors were taken from a woman aged 18-29 years in good health.

This clonotype was observed at least ten times. J is TRBJ2-7 and V is TRBV28; TRBD1 matches 9 bases. CDR1 MDHEN and CDR2 SYDVKM come from the germline V gene. The CDR3 loop spans 16 amino acids. Trimming cost V 1 base and J 5 bases; bases outside gene matches: 9. DNA of the CDR3: TGTGCCAGCAGTTTATCCTCCGGGACAGGGAGCGACGAGCAGTACTTC. It encodes CASSLSSGTGSDEQYF.

This clonotype was observed a handful of times. The chain has TRBV2 and TRBJ1-2; 9 bases are shared with TRBD1. This CDR3 comprises 15 residues. Germline-derived CDR1 and CDR2 are SNHLY and FYNNEI. V was pared by 3 bases and J by 6 bases, with 8 bases of the junction left unmatched. The CDR3 here is CASSDREQGADGYTF. CDR3 bases: TGTGCCAGCAGTGATCGAGAACAGGGGGCCGATGGCTACACCTTC. The variable domain in full, with the rest retrieved from reference TRBV2 and TRBJ1-2, is EPEVTQTPSHQVTQMGQEVILRCVPISNHLYFYWYRQILGQKVEFLVSFYNNEISEKSEIFDDQFSVERPDGSNFTLKIRSTKLEDSAMYFCASSDREQGADGYTFGSGTRLTVV.